This T cell receptor beta chain derives from a study of TIL therapy for anti-PD-1-resistant metastatic lung cancer. Looking at the study overall: Tumors were harvested before any PD-1/PD-L1 blockade. Most patients had lung adenocarcinoma; a few tumors were EGFR-mutant, two ALK-rearranged; half smoked currently or formerly.

The libraries were made with immunoSEQ v3. Produced via immunoSEQ multiplex PCR; TCRdb's table is partial and in-frame only. The sample shows tens of thousands of clones, roughly 85% of them seen only once. Time point here: pre-treatment sample, taken before nivolumab and TIL therapy. V was shortened by 0 bases and J by 5 bases, with 9 bases between the two germline ends. The CDR3 has 14 amino acids. Germline CDR1 is MNHNY and CDR2 is SVGAGI (reference sequence). This TCR derives from a man between 65 and 85 years old with non-small cell lung cancer. V and J are TRBV6-6 and TRBJ2-3; TRBD1 or TRBD2 may be the D gene (5 bases each). Sequences were derived from blood, sampled at baseline. The CDR3 spells CASSYSRGLDTQYF. CDR3 coding DNA: TGTGCCAGCAGTTACTCGAGGGGCCTAGATACGCAGTATTTT.